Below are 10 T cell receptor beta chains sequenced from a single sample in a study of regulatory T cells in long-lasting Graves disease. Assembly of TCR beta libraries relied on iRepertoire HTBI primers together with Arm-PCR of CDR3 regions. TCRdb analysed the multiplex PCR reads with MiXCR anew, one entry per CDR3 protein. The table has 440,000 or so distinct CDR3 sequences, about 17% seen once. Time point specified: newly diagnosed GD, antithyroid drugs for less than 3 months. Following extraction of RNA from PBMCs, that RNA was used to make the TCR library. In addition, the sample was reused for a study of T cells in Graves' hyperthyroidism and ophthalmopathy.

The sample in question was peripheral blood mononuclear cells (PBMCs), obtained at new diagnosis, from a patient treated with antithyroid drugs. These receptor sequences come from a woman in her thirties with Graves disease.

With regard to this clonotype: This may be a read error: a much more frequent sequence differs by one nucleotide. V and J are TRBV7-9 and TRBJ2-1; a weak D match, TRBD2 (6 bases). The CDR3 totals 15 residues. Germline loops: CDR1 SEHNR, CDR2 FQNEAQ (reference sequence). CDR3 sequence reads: CASRLASARGSEQFF. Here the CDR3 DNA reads TGTGCCAGCAGGTTAGCTAGCGCTAGGGGATCTGAGCAGTTCTTC.

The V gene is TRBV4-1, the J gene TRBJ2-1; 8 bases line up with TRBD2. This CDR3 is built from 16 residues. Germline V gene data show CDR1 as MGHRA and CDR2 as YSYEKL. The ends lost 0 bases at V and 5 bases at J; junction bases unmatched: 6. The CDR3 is CASSQDDVLADNEQFF. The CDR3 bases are TGCGCCAGCAGCCAAGATGACGTACTAGCGGACAATGAGCAGTTCTTC.

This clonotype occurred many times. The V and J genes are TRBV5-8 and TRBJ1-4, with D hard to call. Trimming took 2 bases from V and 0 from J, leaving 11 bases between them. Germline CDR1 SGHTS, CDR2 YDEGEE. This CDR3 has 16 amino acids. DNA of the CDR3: TGTGCCAGCAGCTTTGGGGTTACATCAACTAATGAAAAACTGTTTTTT. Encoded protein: CASSFGVTSTNEKLFF.

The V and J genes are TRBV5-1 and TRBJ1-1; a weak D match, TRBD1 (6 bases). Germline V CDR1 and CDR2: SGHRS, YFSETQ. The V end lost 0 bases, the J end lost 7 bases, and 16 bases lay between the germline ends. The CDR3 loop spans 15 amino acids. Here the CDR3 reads CASSLAGGRYSEAFF. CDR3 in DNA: TGCGCCAGCAGCTTGGCTGGGGGCAGATATAGTGAAGCTTTCTTT.

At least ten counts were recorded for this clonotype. CDR3 sequence reads: CASRGGIFSGRANTGELFF. CDR3 nucleotides: TGTGCCAGCAGGGGAGGGATTTTTAGCGGGAGGGCGAACACCGGGGAGCTGTTTTTT. The chain is built from TRBV6-1 and TRBJ2-2, with TRBD2 identical over 11 bases. This CDR3 is 19 amino acids long. CDR1 is MNHNS and CDR2 is SASEGT in the germline V gene. J gave up 0 bases and V 6 bases, and 12 bases lay outside the gene matches.

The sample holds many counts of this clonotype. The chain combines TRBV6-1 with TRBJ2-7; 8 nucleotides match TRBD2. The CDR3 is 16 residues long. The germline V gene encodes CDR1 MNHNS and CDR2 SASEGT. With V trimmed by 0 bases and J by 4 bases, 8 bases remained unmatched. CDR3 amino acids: CASSEALGGRTYEQYF. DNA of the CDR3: TGTGCCAGCAGTGAAGCGCTTGGCGGGAGGACTTACGAGCAGTACTTC.

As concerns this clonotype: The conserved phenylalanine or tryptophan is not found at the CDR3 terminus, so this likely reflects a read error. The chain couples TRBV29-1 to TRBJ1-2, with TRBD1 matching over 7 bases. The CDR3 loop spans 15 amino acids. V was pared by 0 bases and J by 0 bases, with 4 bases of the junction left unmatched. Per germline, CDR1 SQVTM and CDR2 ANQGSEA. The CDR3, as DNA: TGCAGCGTTGAAGAGACAGGGACCGCTAACTATGGCTACACCCTC. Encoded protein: CSVEETGTANYGYTL.

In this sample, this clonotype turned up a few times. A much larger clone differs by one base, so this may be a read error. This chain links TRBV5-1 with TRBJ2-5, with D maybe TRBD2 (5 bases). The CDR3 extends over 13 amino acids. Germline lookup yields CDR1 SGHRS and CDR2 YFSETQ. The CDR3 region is CASSLTMGEAQYF. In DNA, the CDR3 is TGCGCCAGCAGCTTGACCATGGGAGAGGCCCAGTACTTC.

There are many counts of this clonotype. As DNA, the CDR3 is TGTGCCAGCAGCCCCGGCGGGAGGGATGAGCAGTTCTTC. It specifies CASSPGGRDEQFF. The gene calls are TRBV3-1 and TRBJ2-1; 9 bases are shared with TRBD2. Per the germline V gene, CDR1 is LGHDT and CDR2 is YNNKEL (reference sequence). V shed 4 bases, J shed 8 bases, and the junction held 3 bases outside the gene matches. The CDR3 consists of 13 residues.

CDR3 sequence (DNA): TGTGCCAGCAGCTTAGGACTCTCGGCCAGGGGGGACAATGAGCAGTTCTTC. This sequence encodes CASSLGLSARGDNEQFF. This chain links TRBV7-2 with TRBJ2-1, with D possibly being TRBD1 (7 bases). This CDR3 contains 17 residues. The V and J ends lost 1 base and 5 bases respectively, with 18 bases between them. The V gene's germline CDR1 is SGHTA and CDR2 FQGNSA.